Listed below are T cell receptor beta chains from one sample, sequenced in a study of blood T cell repertoires in COVID-19. TCRdb's copy holds only in-frame clones and misses some; the assay was immunoSEQ multiplex PCR. The sample shows approximately 97,000 clones, under 85% of them seen only once. The sample taken for sequencing was peripheral blood. These receptor sequences come from a human donor in a cohort sampled during active COVID-19. CDR3s include the opening cysteine and the closing phenylalanine or tryptophan. A D gene is named only where the DNA matches it firmly. Rows give clone size only sometimes, using once, few, many, or a class for an expanded clone.

abundance	d_gene	v_gene	j_gene	CDR3nt	CDR3aa
few	-	TRBV5-4	TRBJ1-4	TGTGCCACCGCCCCCTCGATTAGTAATGAAAAACTGTTTTTT	CATAPSISNEKLFF
-	TRBD1	TRBV6-5	TRBJ1-2	TGTGCCAGCAGTTACGCACAGGGGGCCGGAGGCGGCTACACCTTC	CASSYAQGAGGGYTF
-	-	TRBV15	TRBJ2-5	TGTGCCACCAGCAGAGACCCCCTGTACCAAGAGACCCAGTACTTC	CATSRDPLYQETQYF
few	TRBD2	TRBV5-1	TRBJ2-2	TGCGCCAGCAGCCTGTCCGGGACTAGCGGAATGAACACCGGGGAGCTGTTTTTT	CASSLSGTSGMNTGELFF
-	TRBD2	TRBV28	TRBJ2-7	TGTGCCAGTACGGTAGCGGGAGACTCCTTCTACGAGCAGTACTTC	CASTVAGDSFYEQYF
-	TRBD2	TRBV3-1/TRBV3-2	TRBJ2-7	TGTGCCAGCAGCTCCGGGACTAGGGGCTACGAGCAGTACTTC	CASSSGTRGYEQYF
-	TRBD2	TRBV12-3/TRBV12-4	TRBJ2-7	TGTGCCAGCAGCACCGTAAGCGGGAACGAGCAGTACTTC	CASSTVSGNEQYF
-	-	TRBV11-2	TRBJ1-2	TGTGCCAGCAGCTTCTCTGGGGGGTATGGCTACACCTTC	CASSFSGGYGYTF
-	-	TRBV12-3/TRBV12-4	TRBJ2-7	TGTGCCAGCAGTCTTGGACGGGAGAAGCAGTACTTC	CASSLGREKQYF
-	-	TRBV7-3	TRBJ2-3	TGTGCCAGCAGCTTAATGGGCGGGGCCACGGATACGCAGTATTTT	CASSLMGGATDTQYF
-	TRBD2	TRBV10-3	TRBJ2-7	TGTGCCATCAGTGCCGTTACTAGCGGGACGAACGAGCAGTACTTC	CAISAVTSGTNEQYF
-	TRBD1	TRBV4-2	TRBJ1-3	TGTGCCAGCCGGGAGCCGGGGACAGGGAAGGAAAACACCATATATTTT	CASREPGTGKENTIYF
-	-	TRBV7-2	TRBJ2-4	TGTGCCAGCAGCTTTACGAGGCCCAAAAACATTCAGTACTTC	CASSFTRPKNIQYF
-	-	TRBV27	TRBJ2-1	TGTGCCAGCAGGCCTAATGGACTTTACAATGAGCAGTTCTTC	CASRPNGLYNEQFF
-	-	TRBV7-2	TRBJ2-2	TGTGCCAGCTCCAAGTCCGGGAACACCGGGGAGCTGTTTTTT	CASSKSGNTGELFF
-	TRBD2	TRBV5-6	TRBJ2-3	TGTGCCAGCAGCTTGCGGGGGACTAGAGATACGCAGTATTTT	CASSLRGTRDTQYF
-	TRBD2	TRBV19	TRBJ2-7	TGTGCCAGTAGTAACCAACCGGGACTACACTCCGAGCAGTACTTC	CASSNQPGLHSEQYF
-	TRBD2	TRBV9	TRBJ2-7	TGTGCCAGCAGCCCCGGACTAGCGGGAGCTGAGCAGTACTTC	CASSPGLAGAEQYF
-	TRBD2	TRBV9	TRBJ2-3	TGTGCCAGCAGCGTAGACGGGAGGGCCGCAGATACGCAGTATTTT	CASSVDGRAADTQYF
-	TRBD1	TRBV4-1	TRBJ2-7	TGCGCCAGCAGCCAAGGAGGGGGCGGGACAGGGATCGGCTACGAGCAGTACTTC	CASSQGGGGTGIGYEQYF
-	-	TRBV5-1	TRBJ1-3	TGCGCCAGCAGCTTGGGACAGGAACGGAACACCATATATTTT	CASSLGQERNTIYF
-	-	TRBV6-1	TRBJ2-5	TGTGCCAGCAGTGCCCGCCCAGGACAGATGCATGGAGAGACCCAGTACTTC	CASSARPGQMHGETQYF
-	-	TRBV10-2	TRBJ1-1	TGCGCCAGCAGTGTACGGACGGGGATTCATGGGACTGAAGCTTTCTTT	CASSVRTGIHGTEAFF
-	TRBD1	TRBV9	TRBJ2-2	TGTGCCAGCAGTGGCAGGGGGCGGAACACCGGGGAGCTGTTTTTT	CASSGRGRNTGELFF
-	TRBD1	TRBV10-3	TRBJ2-7	TGTGCCATCAGCTCTGGACAGGGGGCAGAAAAGCAGTACTTC	CAISSGQGAEKQYF
-	TRBD1	TRBV29-1	TRBJ2-3	TGCAGCGCTGCGGACAGGGGGGATCCCACAGATACGCAGTATTTT	CSAADRGDPTDTQYF
-	TRBD2	TRBV11-3	TRBJ2-3	TGTGCCAGCAGCCCCGGGACTAGCTCGATCCAACGCACAGATACGCAGTATTTT	CASSPGTSSIQRTDTQYF
-	TRBD2	TRBV15	TRBJ2-5	TGTGCCACCAGTAGCGGGAGTCTGGAAGAGACCCAGTACTTC	CATSSGSLEETQYF
-	TRBD2	TRBV6-4	TRBJ2-3	TGTGCCAGCAGTGACCGACTAGCGGGAGCAGATACGCAGTATTTT	CASSDRLAGADTQYF
-	TRBD2	TRBV28	TRBJ2-2	TGTGCCAGCAGTTTCCCGGGACTAGCGGGGTACACCGGGGAGCTGTTTTTT	CASSFPGLAGYTGELFF
-	-	TRBV5-5	TRBJ1-1	TGTGCCAGCAGCGCCCTACAGTCCAACACTGAAGCTTTCTTT	CASSALQSNTEAFF
-	-	TRBV9	TRBJ2-1	TGTGCCAGCAGCGTAGGTCCTGAGGACAATGAGCAGTTCTTC	CASSVGPEDNEQFF
once	-	TRBV2	TRBJ2-7	TGTGCCAGCAGTGAAGCGCTTCACGGGTACGAGCAGTACTTC	CASSEALHGYEQYF
-	-	TRBV7-8	TRBJ1-1	TGTGCCAGCAGCTTGACGGGGGGGAACACTGAAGCTTTCTTT	CASSLTGGNTEAFF
once	TRBD2	TRBV7-8	TRBJ2-7	TGTGCCAGCAGCTTGAGACTAGCGGGGGAGCAGTACTTC	CASSLRLAGEQYF
-	-	TRBV9	TRBJ1-1	TGTGCCAGCAGCCCCGACGGCACGGGGAGGGACACTGAAGCTTTCTTT	CASSPDGTGRDTEAFF
-	-	TRBV7-2	TRBJ1-4	TGTGCCAGCAGCTTCACTTCGGACACAAAAATTCTGTTTTTT	CASSFTSDTKILFF